Here is one TCR beta chain with its context. The specificity of this receptor is unknown. Base qualities are not recorded, but no much larger clone differs from it by a single base. This entry belongs to a study of cytomegalovirus exposure and HLA in healthy donors (dated by TCRdb to about 2017). Regarding the study in general: A later analysis indicated that the roughly 130 validation repertoires were generated on the platform also employed for the approximately 700 repertoires of the first cohort. The aim of the study was to test whether cataloging public T cell receptors could identify signatures of past pathogen exposure. In addition to the first cohort of around 670 subjects, a separate validation cohort of 120 different subjects was used. To predict cytomegalovirus infection status, the study brought together high-throughput TCR immunosequencing, statistical association of individual TCRs with disease status, and machine learning.

Broader findings and caveats from the paper: The study gave a list of under 200 TCR beta chains associated with cytomegalovirus. Subsequent analysis determined that TCRs grouped into clusters in the first cohort also showed a tendency toward co-occurrence across the roughly 110 validation repertoires, and 90% to 95% of cluster scores exceeded 0. A later analysis lacked HLA typing for the validation cohort, so it scored co-occurrence in that cohort across all 130 or so repertoires. In vitro tests confirmed that a few of the cytomegalovirus-associated TCR beta chains recognize cytomegalovirus antigens. In both the original and validation cohorts, the classifier was reported to diagnose cytomegalovirus status with high specificity and sensitivity. Across donors, most TCR sequences were observed very rarely, whereas some public TCRs were present in many individuals. The authors suggested that the approach could potentially be generalized to other disease states and immunological phenotypes.

Taken from cysteine to phenylalanine, the CDR3 has 13 residues. CDR3 DNA only is kept here, 39 bases in frame from base 1. V is reduced by 6 bases and J by 4 bases, leaving a spacing of 13 bases between them. CDR1 is given as SQVTM and CDR2 as ANQGSEA, both from the germline V gene. The protocol used for the library was the immunoSEQ multiplex PCR assay. The study's own analysis went as follows. To diagnose cytomegalovirus status from the catalog of TCR beta chain sequences, a statistical classification framework was built. Not all clones reach the TCRdb copy of this immuneACCESS table, which keeps in-frame sequences only. Checked studies attribute under half of the gap to unresolved V genes and leave the rest unexplained. V, J and clone size derive from that table, while D and trimming were established from the DNA sequence. Present in this sample are around 240,000 clones, around 90% of which were seen just once. Clones ranked in the top ten supply more than 0.35% of the sample.

The donors belonged to the validation cohort of approximately 130 subjects, which was separate from the approximately 660-subject first cohort. This chain is built from TRBV29-1 and TRBJ1-5; the D gene identity is not certain. The material sequenced was PBMCs. The clonotype comes from a young woman in good health and CMV-seronegative. The sequenced DNA: TGCAGCGTAACTCTGGTGCCTAATCAGCCCCAGCATTTT. Translated, it reads CSVTLVPNQPQHF. With all but the CDR3 taken from the reference TRBV29-1 and TRBJ1-5 genes, the full variable domain is: SAVISQKPSRDICQRGTSLTIQCQVDSQVTMMFWYRQQPGQSLTLIATANQGSEATYESGFVIDKFPISRPNLTFSTLTVSNMSPEDSSIYLCSVTLVPNQPQHFGDGTRLSIL.